Presented here are 11 T cell receptor beta chains from one specimen sequenced in a study of lymphopenia after photon versus proton radiotherapy. The repertoire was sequenced with immunoSEQ multiplex PCR; TCRdb's copy has only in-frame clones and lacks some. This repertoire shows about 70,000 clones, 75% to 90% found once; its top ten account for under 14%. The specimen comprised peripheral blood, sampled from a patient treated with proton-based radiotherapy. The receptor set was obtained from an elderly man with esophageal cancer.

The chain carries TRBV9 and TRBJ2-7; either TRBD1 or TRBD2 may fit D (5 bases each). V lost 3 bases and J 7 bases, leaving 17 bases between the germline ends. The CDR3 is 14 amino acids. CDR1 and CDR2 from the germline V gene are SGDLS and YYNGEE. CDR3 nucleotide sequence: TGTGCCAGCAGCGCAATACTAGGGGCGGGTGAGCAGTACTTC. It encodes CASSAILGAGEQYF.

The CDR3 coding sequence is TGTGCCAGCAGTTTATGGGGGACAGGGTACGAGCAGTACTTC. This gives the protein CASSLWGTGYEQYF. The chain couples TRBV27 to TRBJ2-7; 9 bases agree with TRBD1. Germline CDR1 and CDR2: MNHEY and SMNVEV (reference sequence). The ends lost 1 base at V and 4 bases at J; junction bases unmatched: 2. The CDR3 is made up of 14 amino acids.

This clone showed up just a few times. Here the CDR3 reads CASSPLGANTEAFF. In DNA, the CDR3 is TGTGCCAGCTCACCTCTGGGTGCGAACACTGAAGCTTTCTTT. The chain uses TRBV18 and TRBJ1-1; D not certain. Germline V CDR1 and CDR2: KGHSH, LQKENI. The CDR3 loop spans 14 amino acids. V lost 3 bases to trimming and J lost 1 base, with 9 bases between them.

This chain joins TRBV7-9 and TRBJ2-3; tentative D call: TRBD2 (7 bases). Germline V gives CDR1 SEHNR, CDR2 FQNEAQ (reference sequence). The CDR3 extends over 14 amino acids. The V end lost 7 bases, the J end lost 6 bases, and 17 bases lay between the germline ends. CDR3 loop: CASTSGRDTDTQYF. For the CDR3, the DNA is TGTGCCAGCACCTCAGGGAGGGACACGGATACGCAGTATTTT.

CDR3 in DNA: TGCGCCAGCCCAGGGAAGATGAACACTGAAGCTTTCTTT. Translating it yields CASPGKMNTEAFF. This chain uses TRBV23-1 with TRBJ1-1; TRBD1 is a possible D gene (5 bases). Being an ORF, TRBV23-1 has a function that is uncertain. The V and J ends lost 8 bases and 0 bases respectively, with 10 bases between them. The CDR3 sequence is 13 residues long.

The chain links TRBV7-3 to TRBJ2-2; TRBD2 aligns across 8 bases. Germline trimming cut 5 bases from V and 4 bases from J; bases unmatched to any gene: 9. The CDR3 totals 16 residues. The germline gives CDR1 SGHTA, CDR2 FQGTGA. CDR3 sequence: CASSQGAGGPTGELFF. CDR3 in DNA: TGTGCCAGCAGCCAAGGGGCGGGGGGCCCCACCGGGGAGCTGTTTTTT.

The V call is TRBV7-2, the J call TRBJ1-5, with D perhaps matching TRBD1 (5 bases). The V gene's germline CDR1 is SGHTA and CDR2 FQGNSA. The CDR3 runs 15 residues. V shed 3 bases and J shed 1 base, with 10 bases lying between them. CDR3 loop: CASSFQGGSNQPQHF. CDR3 sequence (DNA): TGTGCCAGCAGCTTTCAGGGAGGAAGCAATCAGCCCCAGCATTTT. Together with reference TRBV7-2 and TRBJ1-5, the CDR3 gives the full variable domain: GAGVSQSPSNKVTEKGKDVELRCDPISGHTALYWYRQSLGQGLEFLIYFQGNSAPDKSGLPSDRFSAERTGGSVSTLTIQRTQQEDSAVYLCASSFQGGSNQPQHFGDGTRLSIL.

The chain is built from TRBV27 and TRBJ1-6; unclear D gene. This CDR3 spans 17 amino acids. The ends were cut back, 7 bases at V and 5 bases at J, with 21 bases in the middle. Looked up from germline, CDR1 is MNHEY and CDR2 is SMNVEV (reference sequence). Written as DNA, the CDR3 is TGTGCCAGCAAGGGCGGATATCTAGCCTGGGATAATTCACCCCTCCACTTT. Its translation: CASKGGYLAWDNSPLHF.

This clone was detected a few times. In nucleotides, the CDR3 is TGTGCCAGCGGACAGGGTTTTTCACCCCTCCACTTT. Amino acid sequence: CASGQGFSPLHF. The V and J genes are TRBV19 and TRBJ1-6, with 8 bases fitting TRBD1. Germline CDR1 LNHDA, CDR2 SQIVND (reference sequence). V shed 9 bases and J 9 bases; nucleotides not matched to a gene: 4. This CDR3 region has 12 residues.

J is TRBJ2-5 and V is TRBV9; tentatively, D is TRBD2 (6 bases). CDR1 and CDR2 (germline): SGDLS, YYNGEE. The V and J ends lost 0 bases and 5 bases respectively, with 14 bases between them. The CDR3 is made up of 15 amino acids. The CDR3 spells CASSVEAGPPETQYF. CDR3 coding DNA: TGTGCCAGCAGCGTAGAGGCGGGACCCCCGGAGACCCAGTACTTC.

The chain recombines TRBV18 with TRBJ2-7; tentatively, D is TRBD1 (5 bases). Per germline, CDR1 KGHSH and CDR2 LQKENI. Trimming stripped 1 base from V and 3 bases from J, with 7 bases between. This CDR3 contains 13 residues. CDR3 loop: CASSPRQGYEQYF. Written as DNA, the CDR3 is TGTGCCAGCTCACCACGTCAGGGCTACGAGCAGTACTTC.